This is a list of T cell receptor beta chains from one sample in a study of T-cell memory formation after mild COVID-19. MiXCR, applied by TCRdb to the 5' RACE reads, yields one record per CDR3 protein. The repertoire holds around 510,000 distinct CDR3 sequences, less than 25% seen once, with around 7.7% in the top ten. Sample: PBMCs or a T cell subset sorted from them (not recorded which). Receptor source: an adult woman who had mild COVID-19 (a few samples of this study predate the infection). Cell type and time point are not known. Both conserved end residues are part of each CDR3.

TRBV7-2,TRBJ2-3,CASSPGLARVDTQYF
TRBV25-1,TRBJ1-4,CASSSGEVRVEKLFF
TRBV13,TRBJ2-3,CASSGGEGVADTQYF
TRBV20-1,TRBJ1-2,CSAVDPGTGTNYGYTF
TRBV29-1,TRBJ2-1,CSVVLTSYNEQFF
TRBV18,TRBJ2-7,CASSPTQTGYEQYF
TRBV7-8,TRBJ2-7,CASTPRTGETYEQYF
TRBV15,TRBJ1-1,CATSSPAGANTEAFF
TRBV6-2/TRBV6-3,TRBJ1-5,CASSYQGSNQPQHF
TRBV10-3,TRBJ1-1,CAIRERVSSMNTEAFF
TRBV4-3,TRBJ2-5,CASSQERLAGWETQYF
TRBV7-3,TRBJ2-4,CASSAGTGTNIQYF
TRBV27,TRBJ2-1,CATNPGQGFYNEQFF
TRBV5-1,TRBJ2-1,CASSFGHSGHNEQFF
TRBV29-1,TRBJ1-1,CSARTGGSEAFF
TRBV23-1,TRBJ1-1,CASSSYPGTAEAFF
TRBV7-8,TRBJ1-2,CASTSRLGTGGSDGYTF
TRBV11-2,TRBJ2-1,CASSLAIMQFF